The T cell receptor (beta chain) under discussion was sequenced for a study of persistence of HIV-infected CD4 T cells. Findings and caveats of the study: Antigen-responding cells were enriched for degenerate expanded CDR3beta sequences.

Cells were stimulated nonspecifically with anti-CD3/anti-CD28 magnetic beads. Responding CD4+ T cells were sorted by upregulation of both CD40 ligand and CD69. For about 20 hours, CD8-depleted PBMCs received anti-CD28/CD49d costimulation, a CD40-blocking antibody and enfuvirtide. Sequencing used immunoSEQ version 4 in survey mode. Only in-frame clones appear in the TCRdb table, and some are missing; sequencing was by immunoSEQ multiplex PCR. This table has 35,000 to 50,000 clones, more than 80% appearing once. To note about this clone: Its antigen is unidentified.

The receptor was isolated from an adult man with HIV who was CMV-seropositive. The specimen was CD4+ T cells sorted from PBMCs after approximately 20-hour stimulation, collected from a patient who received antiretroviral therapy.

This CDR3 is CASSPAVPPQHF. CDR3 nucleotide sequence: TGTGCCAGCAGCCCCGCGGTTCCGCCCCAGCATTTT. The chain joins TRBV28 to TRBJ1-5; D is undetermined. CDR3 length: 12 amino acids. In germline, CDR1 is MDHEN, CDR2 SYDVKM. Trimming pared 6 bases from V and 9 bases from J, leaving 12 bases between.